The 4 T cell receptor beta chains below were found in one sample sequenced in a study of blood T cell repertoires in COVID-19. Profiled with immunoSEQ multiplex PCR; TCRdb holds only in-frame clones, not every one. The data show 250,000 to 350,000 clones, 70% to 90% seen once. Sample: peripheral blood. Source of these receptors: a woman aged 50 to 65 with COVID-19, enrolled during active disease.

V gene TRBV19 combines with J gene TRBJ2-7; 14 bases fit TRBD2. CDR1 is LNHDA, CDR2 SQIVND, per germline (reference sequence). V was clipped by 5 bases and J by 6 bases; unmatched bases: 3. The CDR3 runs to 14 residues. The DNA of the CDR3 is TGTGCCAGTAGTCCGACTAGCGGGAGGGTCGAGCAGTACTTC. Translation: CASSPTSGRVEQYF. Full variable domain (missing parts from reference TRBV19 and TRBJ2-7): DGGITQSPKYLFRKEGQNVTLSCEQNLNHDAMYWYRQDPGQGLRLIYYSQIVNDFQKGDIAEGYSVSREKKESFPLTVTSAQKNPTAFYLCASSPTSGRVEQYFGPGTRLTVT.

The CDR3 region is CAWRIGLGVPFSDLWRYGYTF. CDR3 in DNA: TGTGCCTGGAGGATAGGTCTAGGCGTCCCGTTCTCTGACCTCTGGCGCTATGGCTACACCTTC. J is TRBJ1-2 and V is TRBV30; D not resolved. Trimming removed 3 bases from V and 4 bases from J, with 36 bases in between. The CDR3 contains 21 residues. Germline V lookup: CDR1 GTSNPN, CDR2 SVGIG (reference sequence).

The rearrangement links TRBV30 to TRBJ1-5; 12 bases match TRBD1. The V gene's germline CDR1 is GTSNPN and CDR2 SVGIG (reference sequence). The V segment lost 3 bases and the J segment 7 bases; nucleotides outside the gene matches: 13. This CDR3 is built from 17 residues. The CDR3 here is CAWSAQGTGGFRQPQHF. The CDR3 DNA reads as TGTGCCTGGAGCGCTCAGGGGACAGGGGGCTTTCGACAGCCCCAGCATTTT.

The chain has TRBV6-4 and TRBJ2-2; D possibly corresponds to TRBD2 (5 bases). Germline V gene data show CDR1 as MRHNA and CDR2 as SNTAGT. Trimming pared 2 bases from V and 6 bases from J, leaving 10 bases between. The CDR3 loop spans 14 amino acids. CDR3 DNA: TGTGCCAGCAGTGACAATCGGGATTCCGGGGAGCTGTTTTTT. This sequence encodes CASSDNRDSGELFF.